This paragraph reports one T cell receptor (beta chain). TCRdb redid the calling of the 5' RACE reads with MiXCR, one entry per CDR3 protein. In the table there are more than 75,000 distinct CDR3 sequences, 11% to 15% of which are singletons. This entry belongs to a study of early T cells in non-severe SARS-CoV-2 infection. The CDR3 is 14 residues long. Germline V gene sequence: CDR1 SGHTA, CDR2 FQGNSA. V dropped 3 bases and J dropped 6 bases, with 14 bases sitting between them. The clonotype originates from an adult who was a healthcare worker with PCR-confirmed SARS-CoV-2 infection or an uninfected control (not recorded which). The gene calls are TRBV7-2 and TRBJ1-1; perhaps TRBD1 as D (5 bases). Source material: whole blood. The CDR3 sequence: CASSFLLGEAEAFF. CDR3 DNA: TGTGCCAGCAGCTTTCTTTTGGGGGAAGCTGAAGCTTTCTTT.